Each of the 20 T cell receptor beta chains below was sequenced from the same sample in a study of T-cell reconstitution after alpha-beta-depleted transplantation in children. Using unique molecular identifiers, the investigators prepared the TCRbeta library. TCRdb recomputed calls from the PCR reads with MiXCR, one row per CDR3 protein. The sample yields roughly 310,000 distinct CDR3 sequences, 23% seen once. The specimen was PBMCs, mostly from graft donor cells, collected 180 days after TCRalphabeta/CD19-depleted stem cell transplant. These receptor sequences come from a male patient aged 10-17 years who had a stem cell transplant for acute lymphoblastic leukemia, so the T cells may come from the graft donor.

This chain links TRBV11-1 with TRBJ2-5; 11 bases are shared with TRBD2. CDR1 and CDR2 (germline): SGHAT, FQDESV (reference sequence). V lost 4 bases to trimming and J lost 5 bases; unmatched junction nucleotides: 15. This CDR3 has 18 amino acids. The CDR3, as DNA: TGTGCCAGCAGCTCATCCGGGACTAGCGGTACCAATGGGGAGACCCAGTACTTC. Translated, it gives CASSSSGTSGTNGETQYF.

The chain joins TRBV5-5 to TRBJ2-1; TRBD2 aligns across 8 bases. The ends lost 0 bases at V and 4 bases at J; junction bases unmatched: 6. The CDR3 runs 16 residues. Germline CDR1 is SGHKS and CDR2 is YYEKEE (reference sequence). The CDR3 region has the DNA TGTGCCAGCAGCTTGGATAGGGCTAGCGGGTACAATGAGCAGTTCTTC. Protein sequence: CASSLDRASGYNEQFF.

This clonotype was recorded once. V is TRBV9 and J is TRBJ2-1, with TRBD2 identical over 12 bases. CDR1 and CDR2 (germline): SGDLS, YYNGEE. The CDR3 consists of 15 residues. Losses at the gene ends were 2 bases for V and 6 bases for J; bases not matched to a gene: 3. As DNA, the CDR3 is TGTGCCAGCAGCGTGACTAGCGGGAGCGTCAATGAGCAGTTCTTC. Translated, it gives CASSVTSGSVNEQFF.

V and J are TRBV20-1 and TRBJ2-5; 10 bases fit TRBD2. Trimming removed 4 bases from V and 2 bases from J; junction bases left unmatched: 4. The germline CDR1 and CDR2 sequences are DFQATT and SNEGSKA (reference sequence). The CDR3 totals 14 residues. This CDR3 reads CSAMGLAIQETQYF. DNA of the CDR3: TGCAGTGCTATGGGACTAGCGATACAAGAGACCCAGTACTTC.

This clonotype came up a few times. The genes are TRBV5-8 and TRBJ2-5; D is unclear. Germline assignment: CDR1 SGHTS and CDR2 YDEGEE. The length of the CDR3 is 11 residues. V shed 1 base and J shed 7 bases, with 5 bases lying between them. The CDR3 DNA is TGTGCCAGCAGCTTGTTTCCGACCCAGTACTTC. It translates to CASSLFPTQYF.

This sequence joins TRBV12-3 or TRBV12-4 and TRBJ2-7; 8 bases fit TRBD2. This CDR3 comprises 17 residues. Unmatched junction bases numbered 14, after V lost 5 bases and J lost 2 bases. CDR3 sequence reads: CASSRGGAGTGPYEQYF. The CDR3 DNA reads TGTGCCAGCAGTCGGGGGGGGGCGGGTACAGGACCCTACGAGCAGTACTTC.

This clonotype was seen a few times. CDR3: CASSYGLAGGFNEQFF. CDR3 nucleotides: TGTGCCAGCAGTTACGGACTAGCGGGAGGTTTCAATGAGCAGTTCTTC. J is TRBJ2-1 and V is TRBV6-5, with 14 positions matching TRBD2. V gave up 2 bases and J gave up 6 bases; unmatched junction bases: 3. The germline gives CDR1 MNHEY, CDR2 SVGAGI. The CDR3 consists of 16 residues.

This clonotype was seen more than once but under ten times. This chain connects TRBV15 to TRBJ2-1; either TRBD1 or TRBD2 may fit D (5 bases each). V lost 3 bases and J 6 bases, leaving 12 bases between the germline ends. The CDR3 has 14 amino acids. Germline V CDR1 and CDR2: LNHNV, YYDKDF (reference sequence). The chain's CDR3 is CATSSPRGVNEQFF. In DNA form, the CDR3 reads TGTGCCACCAGCAGCCCACGAGGGGTCAATGAGCAGTTCTTC.

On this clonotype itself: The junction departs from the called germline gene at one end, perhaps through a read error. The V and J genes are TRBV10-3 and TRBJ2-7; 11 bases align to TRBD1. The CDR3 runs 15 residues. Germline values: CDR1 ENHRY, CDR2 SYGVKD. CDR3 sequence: CAIKTGTGGFYDQYF. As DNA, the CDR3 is TGTGCCATCAAGACCGGGACAGGGGGTTTTTACGATCAGTACTTC.

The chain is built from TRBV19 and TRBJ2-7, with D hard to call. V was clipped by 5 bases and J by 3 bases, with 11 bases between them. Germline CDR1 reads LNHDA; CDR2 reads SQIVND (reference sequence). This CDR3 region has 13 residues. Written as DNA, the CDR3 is TGTGCCAGTAGTTCCCGTCCTGGCTACGAGCAGTACTTC. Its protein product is CASSSRPGYEQYF. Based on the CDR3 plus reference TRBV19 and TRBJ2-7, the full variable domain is DGGITQSPKYLFRKEGQNVTLSCEQNLNHDAMYWYRQDPGQGLRLIYYSQIVNDFQKGDIAEGYSVSREKKESFPLTVTSAQKNPTAFYLCASSSRPGYEQYFGPGTRLTVT.

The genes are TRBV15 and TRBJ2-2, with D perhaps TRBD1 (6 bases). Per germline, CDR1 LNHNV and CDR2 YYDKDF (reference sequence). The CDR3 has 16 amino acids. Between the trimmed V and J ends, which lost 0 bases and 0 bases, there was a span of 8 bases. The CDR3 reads CATSREDSANTGELFF. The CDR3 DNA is TGTGCCACCAGCAGAGAGGACAGCGCGAACACCGGGGAGCTGTTTTTT.

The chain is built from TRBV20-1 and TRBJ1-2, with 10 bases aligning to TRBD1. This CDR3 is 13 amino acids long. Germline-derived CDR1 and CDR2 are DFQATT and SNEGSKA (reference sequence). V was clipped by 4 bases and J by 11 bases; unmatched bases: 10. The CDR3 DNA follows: TGCAGTGCTACACGACAGGGGGCGCTCGGGTACACCTTC. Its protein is CSATRQGALGYTF.

The CDR3 DNA sequence: TGCAGTGCCCCTGATTTCTACGAGCAGTACTTC. Translation gives CSAPDFYEQYF. The V call is TRBV20-1, the J call TRBJ2-7; D is ambiguous. CDR1 and CDR2 (germline): DFQATT, SNEGSKA (reference sequence). The CDR3 totals 11 residues. Trimming shortened V by 6 bases and J by 3 bases, and 9 bases separated the two germline ends.

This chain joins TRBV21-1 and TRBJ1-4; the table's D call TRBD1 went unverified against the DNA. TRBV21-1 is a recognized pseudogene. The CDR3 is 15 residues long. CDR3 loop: CASSKGDREGEKLFF. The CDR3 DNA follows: TGTGCCAGCAGCAAAGGGGACAGGGAAGGTGAAAAACTGTTTTTT.

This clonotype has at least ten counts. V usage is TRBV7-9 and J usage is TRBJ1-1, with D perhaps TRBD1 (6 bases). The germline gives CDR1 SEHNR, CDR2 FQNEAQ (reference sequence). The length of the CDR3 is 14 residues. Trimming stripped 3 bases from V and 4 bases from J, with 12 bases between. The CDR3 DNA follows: TGTGCCAGCAGCTTGGGGTACAGGGTCACTGAAGCTTTCTTT. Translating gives CASSLGYRVTEAFF. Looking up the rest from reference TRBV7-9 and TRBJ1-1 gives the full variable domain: DTGVSQNPRHKITKRGQNVTFRCDPISEHNRLYWYRQTLGQGPEFLTYFQNEAQLEKSRLLSDRFSAERPKGSFSTLEIQRTEQGDSAMYLCASSLGYRVTEAFFGQGTRLTVV.

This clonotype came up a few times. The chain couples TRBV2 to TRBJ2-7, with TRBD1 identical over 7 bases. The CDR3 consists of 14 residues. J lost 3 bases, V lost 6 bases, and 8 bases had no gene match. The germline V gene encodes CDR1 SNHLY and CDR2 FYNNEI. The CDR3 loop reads CASSGYRGNYEQYF. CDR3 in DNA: TGTGCCAGCAGCGGCTACAGGGGAAACTACGAGCAGTACTTC.

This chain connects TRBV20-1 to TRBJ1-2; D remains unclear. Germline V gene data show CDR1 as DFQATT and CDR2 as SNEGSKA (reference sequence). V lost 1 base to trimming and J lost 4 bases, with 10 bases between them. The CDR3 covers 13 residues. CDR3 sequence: CSARARAGYGYTF. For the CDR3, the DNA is TGCAGTGCTAGAGCCCGGGCGGGCTATGGCTACACCTTC.

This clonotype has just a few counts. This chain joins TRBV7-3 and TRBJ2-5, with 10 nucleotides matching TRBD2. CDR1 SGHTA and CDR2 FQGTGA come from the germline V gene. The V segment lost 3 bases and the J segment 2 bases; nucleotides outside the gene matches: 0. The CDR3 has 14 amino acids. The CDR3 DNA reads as TGTGCCAGCAGCTTGGGACTAGCGCAAGAGACCCAGTACTTC. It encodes CASSLGLAQETQYF.

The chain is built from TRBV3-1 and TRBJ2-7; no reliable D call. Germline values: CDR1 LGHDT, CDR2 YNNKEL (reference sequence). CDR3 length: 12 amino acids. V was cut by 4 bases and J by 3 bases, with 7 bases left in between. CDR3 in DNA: TGTGCCAGCAGCCGGAACCTCTACGAGCAGTACTTC. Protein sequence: CASSRNLYEQYF.

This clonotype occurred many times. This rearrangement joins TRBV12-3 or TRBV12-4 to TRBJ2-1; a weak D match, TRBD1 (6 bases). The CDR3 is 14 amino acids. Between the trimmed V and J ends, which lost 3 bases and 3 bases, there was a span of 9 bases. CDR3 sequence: CASSFVRGYNEQFF. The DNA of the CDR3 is TGTGCCAGCAGTTTTGTCAGGGGCTACAATGAGCAGTTCTTC.